A single T cell receptor (beta chain) is shown here with its context. V was clipped by 4 bases and J by 4 bases, with 12 bases between them. CDR3 length: 14 amino acids. The germline V gene has CDR1 SGHRS and CDR2 YFSETQ. The data are from a study of blood T cell repertoires in COVID-19. Study in general: The United States, Italy and Spain provided the acute and convalescent COVID-19 samples. Sample material is recorded as cDNA or gDNA derived from T cells, B-cell-depleted T cells, or PBMCs.

Authors' analysis steps: Reference gene primer amplification gave estimated nucleated cell counts. The table came from immunoSEQ multiplex PCR; TCRdb's copy has only in-frame clones and leaves some out. V and J calls plus clone size are reproduced from that table; the DNA served to infer D and trimming. The sample lists approximately 280,000 clones; more than 85% were seen once. This rearrangement joins TRBV5-1 to TRBJ1-3; D is possibly TRBD1 (5 bases). The sample consisted of peripheral blood. The sequence derives from a man aged 40-49 years with acute or convalescent COVID-19. CDR3 in DNA: TGCGCCAGCAGCGAACGGGGGTCGGGAAACACCATATATTTT. It is translated as CASSERGSGNTIYF.